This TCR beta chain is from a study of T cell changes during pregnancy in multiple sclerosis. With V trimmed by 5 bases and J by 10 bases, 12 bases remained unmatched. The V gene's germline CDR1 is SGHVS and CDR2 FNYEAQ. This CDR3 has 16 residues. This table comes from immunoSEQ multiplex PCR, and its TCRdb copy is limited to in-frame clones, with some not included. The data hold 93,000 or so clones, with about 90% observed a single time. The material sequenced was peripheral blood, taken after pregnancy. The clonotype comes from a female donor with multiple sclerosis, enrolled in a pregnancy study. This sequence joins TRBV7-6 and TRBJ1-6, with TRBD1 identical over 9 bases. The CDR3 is CASSRTGVYGGSPLHF. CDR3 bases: TGTGCCAGCAGCCGGACAGGGGTTTATGGTGGATCACCCCTCCACTTT.